Listed here are 12 T cell receptor beta chains from one sample, sequenced in a study of blood T cell repertoires in COVID-19. Some clones are missing from TCRdb's copy, which holds only in-frame ones; the method was immunoSEQ multiplex PCR. The table records roughly 260,000 clones, about 87% of them present only once. The sequencing sample was made of PBMCs or T cells enriched from blood (not recorded which). These receptors all stem from a woman in her twenties or thirties with acute COVID-19.

This clone was detected only a few times. The V call is TRBV25-1, the J call TRBJ1-2, with 7 bases identical to TRBD1. Per the germline V gene, CDR1 is MGHDK and CDR2 is SYGVNS. This CDR3 is 14 amino acids long. Trimming at V came to 6 bases and at J to 4 bases, leaving 8 bases not matched to a gene. CDR3: CASRGGQDSYGYTF. The CDR3 DNA reads as TGTGCCAGCAGGGGAGGACAGGACAGCTATGGCTACACCTTC.

This chain uses TRBV27 with TRBJ2-7, with 7 bases fitting TRBD1. Germline assignment: CDR1 MNHEY and CDR2 SMNVEV (reference sequence). This CDR3 region has 15 residues. J was trimmed by 5 bases and V by 6 bases; bases with no gene match: 13. The CDR3: CASSRYRGDRDEQYF. The CDR3, as DNA: TGTGCCAGCAGCAGATACAGGGGCGACCGAGACGAGCAGTACTTC.

This chain links TRBV5-8 with TRBJ1-1; 7 nucleotides match TRBD1. The CDR3 length is 14 residues. The V and J ends lost 7 bases and 2 bases, in that order; junction bases with no gene match: 8. The germline gives CDR1 SGHTS, CDR2 YDEGEE. The chain's CDR3 is CASPGGRLNTEAFF. The CDR3 bases are TGTGCCAGCCCAGGGGGGAGATTAAACACTGAAGCTTTCTTT.

V and J are TRBV4-3 and TRBJ1-4; TRBD1 agrees at 7 bases. Germline V gives CDR1 LGHNA, CDR2 YSLEER. J was trimmed by 7 bases and V by 4 bases; bases with no gene match: 12. The length of the CDR3 is 16 residues. In nucleotides, the CDR3 is TGCGCCAGCAGCCCCCGAGCCAGGGGGGCTCTTGAAAAACTGTTTTTT. Translated, it gives CASSPRARGALEKLFF.

The V call is TRBV29-1, the J call TRBJ1-2; D remains unclear. Trimming took off 5 bases at V and 0 bases at J, with 7 bases between the two ends. In germline, CDR1 is SQVTM, CDR2 ANQGSEA. The CDR3 has 12 residues. For the CDR3, the DNA is TGCAGCGTTTTTACAGCTAACTATGGCTACACCTTC. Translated, it gives CSVFTANYGYTF.

The chain combines TRBV7-6 with TRBJ2-4; D unresolved. Trimming removed 5 bases from V and 8 bases from J, with 13 bases in between. Germline CDR1 SGHVS, CDR2 FNYEAQ. The CDR3 totals 13 residues. The CDR3 region has the DNA TGTGCCAGCAGCCTCGGCCAGGCTGACATTCAGTACTTC. It specifies CASSLGQADIQYF.

This clone appeared once. The chain employs TRBV5-1 and TRBJ1-1; D unresolved. The CDR3 runs 14 residues. The V and J ends lost 5 bases and 0 bases respectively, with 11 bases between them. The germline CDR1 and CDR2 sequences are SGHRS and YFSETQ. The CDR3 nucleotides are TGCGCCAGCAGGACCGGGAGACTGAACACTGAAGCTTTCTTT. It yields the protein CASRTGRLNTEAFF.

J is TRBJ1-1 and V is TRBV7-9; possible D gene TRBD1, 6 bases. There are 15 residues in the CDR3. Trimming removed 2 bases from V and 3 bases from J, with 13 bases in between. Germline CDR1 is SEHNR and CDR2 is FQNEAQ (reference sequence). The CDR3 coding sequence is TGTGCCAGCAGCTTAACTAAGGGGGATGACACTGAAGCTTTCTTT. It is translated as CASSLTKGDDTEAFF. The full variable domain, with the rest looked up from reference TRBV7-9 and TRBJ1-1, is DTGVSQNPRHKITKRGQNVTFRCDPISEHNRLYWYRQTLGQGPEFLTYFQNEAQLEKSRLLSDRFSAERPKGSFSTLEIQRTEQGDSAMYLCASSLTKGDDTEAFFGQGTRLTVV.

The J gene is TRBJ1-6, the V gene TRBV6-5; 8 nucleotides line up with TRBD1. The CDR3 runs to 14 residues. The trim removed 6 bases at V and 8 bases at J, leaving 6 bases unmatched. CDR1 is MNHEY and CDR2 is SVGAGI in the germline V gene. The CDR3 DNA reads TGTGCCAGCAGGGGCTTACAGGGGGATTCACCCCTCCACTTT. It specifies CASRGLQGDSPLHF.

The rearrangement uses TRBV18 and TRBJ2-1, with 8 positions matching TRBD1. The CDR3 is 16 residues long. The V and J ends lost 2 bases and 8 bases, in that order; junction bases with no gene match: 11. Germline V gene sequence: CDR1 KGHSH, CDR2 LQKENI. CDR3 sequence: CASSPTTGGGGDEQFF. For the CDR3, the DNA is TGTGCCAGCTCACCAACCACAGGGGGAGGAGGGGATGAGCAGTTCTTC.

V is TRBV18 and J is TRBJ2-7; 9 bases match TRBD2. In germline, CDR1 is KGHSH, CDR2 LQKENI. V shed 4 bases, J shed 1 base, and the junction held 5 bases outside the gene matches. The CDR3 loop spans 15 amino acids. CDR3 sequence: CASSQSGGQSYEQYF. CDR3 bases: TGTGCCAGCTCACAAAGCGGGGGGCAATCCTACGAGCAGTACTTC.

This clone was seen only a few times. The V and J genes are TRBV6-5 and TRBJ1-6; D gene uncertain. This CDR3 region has 14 residues. The germline CDR1 and CDR2 sequences are MNHEY and SVGAGI. V lost 10 bases to trimming and J lost 7 bases, with 17 bases between them. The CDR3 loop is CATRRVRENSPLHF. The CDR3 region has the DNA TGTGCCACCCGGCGGGTGAGGGAGAATTCACCCCTCCACTTT.